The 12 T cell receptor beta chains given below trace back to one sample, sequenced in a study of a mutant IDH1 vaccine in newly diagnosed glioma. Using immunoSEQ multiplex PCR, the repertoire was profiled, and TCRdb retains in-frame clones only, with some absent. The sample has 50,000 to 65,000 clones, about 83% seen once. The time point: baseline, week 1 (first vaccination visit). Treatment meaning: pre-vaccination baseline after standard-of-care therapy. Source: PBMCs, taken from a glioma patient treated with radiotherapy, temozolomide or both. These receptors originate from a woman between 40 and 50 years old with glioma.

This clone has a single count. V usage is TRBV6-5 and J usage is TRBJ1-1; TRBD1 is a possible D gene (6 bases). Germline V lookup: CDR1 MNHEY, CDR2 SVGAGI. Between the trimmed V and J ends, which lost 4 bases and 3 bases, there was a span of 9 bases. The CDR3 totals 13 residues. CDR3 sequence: CASSLRGHTEAFF. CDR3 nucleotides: TGTGCCAGCAGTTTACGGGGGCACACTGAAGCTTTCTTT.

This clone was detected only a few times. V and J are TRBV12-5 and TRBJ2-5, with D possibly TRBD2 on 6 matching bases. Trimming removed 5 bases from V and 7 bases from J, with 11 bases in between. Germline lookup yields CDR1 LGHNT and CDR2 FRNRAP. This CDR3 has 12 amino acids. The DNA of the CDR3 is TGTGCTAGTGGTCTGGAGGGCGCGACCCAGTACTTC. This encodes CASGLEGATQYF.

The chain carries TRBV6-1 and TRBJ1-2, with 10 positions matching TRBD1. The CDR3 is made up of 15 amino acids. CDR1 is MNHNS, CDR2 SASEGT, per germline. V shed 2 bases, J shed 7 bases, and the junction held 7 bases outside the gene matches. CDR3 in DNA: TGTGCCAGCAGTGAATGGGGGACAGGGGTAGGTGGCTACACCTTC. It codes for CASSEWGTGVGGYTF.

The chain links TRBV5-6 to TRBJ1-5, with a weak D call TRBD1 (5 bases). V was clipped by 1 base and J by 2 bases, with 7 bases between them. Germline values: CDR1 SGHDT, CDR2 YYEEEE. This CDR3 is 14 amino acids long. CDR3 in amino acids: CASSLTGGNQPQHF. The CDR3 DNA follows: TGTGCCAGCAGCTTGACAGGAGGCAATCAGCCCCAGCATTTT.

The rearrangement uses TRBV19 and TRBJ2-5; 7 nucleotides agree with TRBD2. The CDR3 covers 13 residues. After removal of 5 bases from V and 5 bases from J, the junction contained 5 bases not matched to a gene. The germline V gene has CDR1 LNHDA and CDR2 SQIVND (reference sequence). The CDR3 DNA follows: TGTGCCAGTAGTTTGACTAGCCGGGAGACCCAGTACTTC. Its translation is CASSLTSRETQYF. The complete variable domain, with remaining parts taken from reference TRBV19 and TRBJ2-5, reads DGGITQSPKYLFRKEGQNVTLSCEQNLNHDAMYWYRQDPGQGLRLIYYSQIVNDFQKGDIAEGYSVSREKKESFPLTVTSAQKNPTAFYLCASSLTSRETQYFGPGTRLLVL.

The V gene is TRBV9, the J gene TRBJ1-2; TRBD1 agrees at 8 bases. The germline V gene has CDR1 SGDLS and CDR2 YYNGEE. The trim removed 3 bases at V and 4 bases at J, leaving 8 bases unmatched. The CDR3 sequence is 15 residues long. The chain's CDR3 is CASSGEDRAGYGYTF. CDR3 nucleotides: TGTGCCAGCAGCGGAGAGGACAGGGCTGGCTATGGCTACACCTTC.

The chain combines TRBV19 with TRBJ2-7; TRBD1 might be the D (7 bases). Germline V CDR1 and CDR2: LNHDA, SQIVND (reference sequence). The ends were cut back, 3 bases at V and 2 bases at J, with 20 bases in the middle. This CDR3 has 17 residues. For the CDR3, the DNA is TGTGCCAGTAGTATCGCCGAGGGGGGACAGCTGCCCTACGAGCAGTACTTC. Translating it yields CASSIAEGGQLPYEQYF.

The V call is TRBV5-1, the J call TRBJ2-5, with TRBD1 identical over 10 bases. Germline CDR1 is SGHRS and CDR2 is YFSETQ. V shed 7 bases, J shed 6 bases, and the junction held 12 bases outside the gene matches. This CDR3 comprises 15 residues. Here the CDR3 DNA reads TGCGCCAGCCTTCCGGGACAGGGGACGATGCAGACCCAGTACTTC. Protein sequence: CASLPGQGTMQTQYF.

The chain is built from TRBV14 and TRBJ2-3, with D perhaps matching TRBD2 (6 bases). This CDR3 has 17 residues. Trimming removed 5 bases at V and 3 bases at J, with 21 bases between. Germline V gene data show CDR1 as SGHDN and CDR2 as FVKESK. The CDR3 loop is CASSFPPRLVGTDTQYF. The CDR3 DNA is TGTGCCAGCAGCTTCCCCCCCCGACTAGTGGGTACAGATACGCAGTATTTT.

In nucleotides, the CDR3 is TGTGCCAGCAGCTTTGCAGGGGCTAACTATGGCTACACCTTC. Its protein is CASSFAGANYGYTF. The chain uses TRBV5-6 and TRBJ1-2; possible D gene TRBD1, 6 bases. The V gene's germline CDR1 is SGHDT and CDR2 YYEEEE. The V and J ends lost 2 bases and 0 bases respectively, with 8 bases between them. The CDR3 has 14 amino acids.

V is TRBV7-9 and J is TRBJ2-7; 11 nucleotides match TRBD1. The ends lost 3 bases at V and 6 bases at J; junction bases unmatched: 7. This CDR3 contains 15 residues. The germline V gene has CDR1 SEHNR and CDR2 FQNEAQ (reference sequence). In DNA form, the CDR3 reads TGTGCCAGCAGCTTCGGACAGGGGGCCATGGGCGAGCAGTACTTC. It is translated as CASSFGQGAMGEQYF.

The CDR3, as DNA: TGTGCCAGCAGCTTAGTGGCAGGCCAAGGGGAGCTGTTTTTT. This encodes CASSLVAGQGELFF. This sequence joins TRBV7-8 and TRBJ2-2; D not certain. The CDR3 totals 14 residues. Trimming stripped 1 base from V and 8 bases from J, with 11 bases between. Germline values: CDR1 SGHVS, CDR2 FQNEAQ.